Here is one T cell receptor beta chain with its context. Its antigen is unknown. The data derive from a study of cytomegalovirus exposure and HLA in healthy donors. Study-wide results and caveats: An analysis done earlier found most TCR beta V segments productive about 87% or about 30% of the time.

A multiplex PCR was run with 60 Vbeta primers and 13 Jbeta primers. This table comes from immunoSEQ multiplex PCR, and its TCRdb copy is limited to in-frame clones, with some not included. The sample has about 200,000 clones, approximately 78% seen once. This TCR was sampled from a woman aged 40-49 years in good health and CMV-seronegative. Material: PBMCs.

The DNA of the CDR3 is TGCAGCGCCGAAGGGGACAGTTCCTACGAGCAGTACTTC. As protein: CSAEGDSSYEQYF. The chain recombines TRBV29-1 with TRBJ2-7; 7 bases agree with TRBD1. V shed 7 bases and J 1 base; nucleotides not matched to a gene: 7. The CDR3 runs to 13 residues. Germline V gene data show CDR1 as SQVTM and CDR2 as ANQGSEA.